This record covers a single TCR beta chain. Its cognate antigen is unknown. Genomic DNA constituted the template upon which TCR beta VDJ and CDR3 profiling was performed. TCRdb passed the reads through MiXCR, listing each CDR3 protein once. The sample shows approximately 190,000 distinct CDR3 sequences, under 55% of them seen only once. The CDR3 has 14 amino acids. Germline V gene data show CDR1 as WNHNN and CDR2 as SYGVQD (reference sequence). The V gene lost 0 bases and the J gene lost 8 bases, with 11 bases spanning the gap. Patients chosen for sequencing had CD8+CD57+ cells that had expanded, as shown by flow cytometry. Blood sampling was performed on the patients, and none of them had received therapy by then. The data were obtained in a study of CD8+CD57+ T cells in acquired aplastic anemia. Study-wide points: With respect to CD8+ Simpson's diversity, patients and controls did not differ significantly. In common between the patients and the controls were nearly 30 CD8+ CDR3 sequences.

Source material: sorted CD4+, CD8+, or CD8+CD57+ T cells (not recorded which) from PBMCs. This chain connects TRBV10-1 to TRBJ2-1; TRBD2 might be the D (6 bases). The TCR originated in a human donor with aplastic anemia. CDR3 residues: CASSESGSGDEQFF. In DNA form, the CDR3 reads TGCGCCAGCAGTGAGTCAGGGTCGGGGGATGAGCAGTTCTTC.